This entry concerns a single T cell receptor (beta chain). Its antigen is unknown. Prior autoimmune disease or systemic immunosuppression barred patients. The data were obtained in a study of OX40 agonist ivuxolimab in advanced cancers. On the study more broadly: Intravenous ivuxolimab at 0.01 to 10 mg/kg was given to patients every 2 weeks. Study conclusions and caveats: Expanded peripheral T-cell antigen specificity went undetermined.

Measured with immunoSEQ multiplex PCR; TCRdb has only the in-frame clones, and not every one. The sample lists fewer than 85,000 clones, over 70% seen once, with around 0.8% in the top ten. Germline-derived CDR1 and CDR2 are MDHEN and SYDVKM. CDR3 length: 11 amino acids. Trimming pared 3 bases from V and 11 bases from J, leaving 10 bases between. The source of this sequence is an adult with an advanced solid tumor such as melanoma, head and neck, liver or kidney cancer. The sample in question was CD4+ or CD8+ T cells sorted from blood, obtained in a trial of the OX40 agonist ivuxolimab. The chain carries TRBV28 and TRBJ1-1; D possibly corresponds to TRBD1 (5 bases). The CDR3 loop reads CASSFVGTAFF. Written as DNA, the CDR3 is TGTGCCAGCAGTTTTGTAGGGACCGCTTTCTTT. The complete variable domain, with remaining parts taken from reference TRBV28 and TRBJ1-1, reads DVKVTQSSRYLVKRTGEKVFLECVQDMDHENMFWYRQDPGLGLRLIYFSYDVKMKEKGDIPEGYSVSREKKERFSLILESASTNQTSMYLCASSFVGTAFFGQGTRLTVV.